Shown below are 20 T cell receptor beta chains from a single sample sequenced in a study of neurological immune-mediated disorders. Each CDR3 protein is one row after TCRdb ran MiXCR on the 5' RACE reads. Here the sample spans 25,000 to 35,000 distinct CDR3 sequences, approximately 5.4% being singletons. Sequenced material: CD4+ T cells from blood. Receptor source: a woman aged 50 to 60 in good health.

This clonotype occurred many times. The chain joins TRBV7-8 to TRBJ2-1, with TRBD2 matching over 10 bases. The CDR3 has 14 amino acids. In germline, CDR1 is SGHVS, CDR2 FQNEAQ. V shed 3 bases and J 9 bases; nucleotides not matched to a gene: 5. The chain's CDR3 is CASSFSGRQGEQFF. The CDR3 DNA follows: TGTGCCAGCAGCTTTAGCGGGAGGCAGGGTGAGCAGTTCTTC.

This clonotype has a count of ten or more. The V gene is TRBV5-5, the J gene TRBJ1-5; D is unclear. Germline assignment: CDR1 SGHKS and CDR2 YYEKEE (reference sequence). The CDR3 loop spans 18 amino acids. V lost 0 bases and J lost 7, with 23 bases in between. The CDR3 region has the DNA TGTGCCAGCAGCTTGGAAGTGGGAGGTGTAGGGAATAACCAGCCCCAGCATTTT. Translating it yields CASSLEVGGVGNNQPQHF.

This clonotype was recorded many times. This chain connects TRBV28 to TRBJ2-1; no reliable D call. The germline V gene has CDR1 MDHEN and CDR2 SYDVKM. The ends were cut back, 10 bases at V and 4 bases at J, with 11 bases in the middle. The CDR3 consists of 12 residues. The CDR3 loop reads CATSDIYNEQFF. CDR3 bases: TGTGCCACTTCAGACATTTACAATGAGCAGTTCTTC.

In this sample, this clonotype turned up many times. This chain connects TRBV7-2 to TRBJ2-3; D uncertain. The CDR3 sequence is 16 residues long. V was trimmed by 0 bases and J by 4 bases, leaving 14 bases between them. The V gene's germline CDR1 is SGHTA and CDR2 FQGNSA. CDR3 residues: CASSLAGPRASDTQYF. CDR3 nucleotides: TGTGCCAGCAGCTTAGCTGGCCCTAGGGCGTCAGATACGCAGTATTTT. Full variable domain (outside the CDR3, taken from reference TRBV7-2 and TRBJ2-3): GAGVSQSPSNKVTEKGKDVELRCDPISGHTALYWYRQSLGQGLEFLIYFQGNSAPDKSGLPSDRFSAERTGGSVSTLTIQRTQQEDSAVYLCASSLAGPRASDTQYFGPGTRLTVL.

This clonotype was recorded at least ten times. This chain joins TRBV7-7 and TRBJ2-3, with 9 bases fitting TRBD2. Trimming took 1 base from V and 2 from J; bases not matched to a gene: 4. CDR3 length: 16 amino acids. The germline V gene has CDR1 SSHAT and CDR2 FNYEAQ (reference sequence). The CDR3 spells CASSLGRGGATDTQYF. The CDR3 bases are TGTGCCAGCAGCTTAGGTCGCGGGGGGGCCACAGATACGCAGTATTTT.

V gene TRBV28 combines with J gene TRBJ2-3, with a weak D call TRBD2 (5 bases). V lost 7 bases and J lost 15, with 29 bases in between. CDR1 is MDHEN, CDR2 SYDVKM, per germline. This CDR3 has 15 residues. In nucleotides, the CDR3 is TGTGCCAGCAAGCTCCGGACTGGGATCACAGATATGCAATATTTT. Its protein is CASKLRTGITDMQYF.

This clonotype was recorded at least ten times. The chain joins TRBV10-2 to TRBJ1-5; possibly TRBD1 for D (6 bases). V lost 7 bases and J lost 7, with 20 bases in between. In germline, CDR1 is WSHSY, CDR2 SAAADI. The CDR3 runs 15 residues. The CDR3 region is CASTGGIVRGQPQHF. As DNA, the CDR3 is TGCGCCAGCACTGGGGGGATCGTCAGGGGACAGCCCCAGCATTTT.

This clonotype appeared many times. This chain links TRBV19 with TRBJ2-2; D unclear. V gave up 3 bases and J gave up 0 bases, with 8 bases separating them. The CDR3 length is 15 residues. CDR1 and CDR2 from the germline V gene are LNHDA and SQIVND (reference sequence). The CDR3 sequence is CASSMGGSNTGELFF. DNA of the CDR3: TGTGCCAGTAGTATGGGTGGTTCGAACACCGGGGAGCTGTTTTTT.

This clonotype was seen repeatedly, ten times or more. This rearrangement joins TRBV5-1 to TRBJ2-7; TRBD2 might be the D (5 bases). Per the germline V gene, CDR1 is SGHRS and CDR2 is YFSETQ. The CDR3 contains 14 residues. Deletions cut 1 base from V and 2 bases from J, with 10 bases between. The CDR3 here is CASSLTGRTYEQYF. In DNA, the CDR3 is TGCGCCAGCAGCTTGACGGGAAGGACCTACGAGCAGTACTTC.

Ten or more counts support this clonotype. J is TRBJ2-1 and V is TRBV3-1; 8 positions match TRBD1. The germline gives CDR1 LGHDT, CDR2 YNNKEL (reference sequence). The CDR3 extends over 15 amino acids. The V gene end was trimmed by 6 bases and the J gene end by 2 bases; junction bases not matched to a gene: 6. CDR3: CASRRDRSPYNEQFF. CDR3 nucleotide sequence: TGTGCCAGCAGACGGGACAGGAGCCCCTACAATGAGCAGTTCTTC.

This clonotype was recorded many times. This chain connects TRBV7-2 to TRBJ2-1; D assignment may be TRBD1 or TRBD2 (6 bases each). The CDR3 loop spans 15 amino acids. Trimming took 5 bases from V and 9 from J, leaving 20 bases between them. Germline loops: CDR1 SGHTA, CDR2 FQGNSA. The CDR3 nucleotides read TGTGCCAGCAGCCCCCGAGGGGGAGGCGGTATTGAGCAGTTCTTC. This gives the protein CASSPRGGGGIEQFF.

Only a few counts were recorded for this clonotype. This may be a read error, as it is one base from a much larger clone. The chain employs TRBV28 and TRBJ2-7; 9 nucleotides match TRBD1. Germline CDR1 is MDHEN and CDR2 is SYDVKM. The CDR3 runs 14 residues. V shed 6 bases and J 3 bases; nucleotides not matched to a gene: 6. The CDR3 DNA is TGTGCCAGCAGCCCCCGGGACAGGGTCTACGAGCAGTACTTC. Translating it yields CASSPRDRVYEQYF.

This sequence joins TRBV4-1 and TRBJ2-1, with 10 bases aligning to TRBD1. V was clipped by 6 bases and J by 6 bases; unmatched bases: 11. The V gene's germline CDR1 is MGHRA and CDR2 YSYEKL. This CDR3 is 16 amino acids long. CDR3 sequence: CASRTTGTGASNEQFF. The CDR3 nucleotides are TGCGCCAGCAGGACGACCGGGACAGGGGCCAGCAATGAGCAGTTCTTC.

By share of the sample, this clonotype is medium-sized. The chain has TRBV28 and TRBJ2-2, with TRBD2 matching over 10 bases. This CDR3 has 15 amino acids. The V gene end was trimmed by 4 bases and the J gene end by 6 bases; junction bases not matched to a gene: 5. Germline V CDR1 and CDR2: MDHEN, SYDVKM. The CDR3 nucleotides are TGTGCCAGCAGTTCCCTAGCGGGGGCAGCCGGGGAGCTGTTTTTT. Residues: CASSSLAGAAGELFF.

This clonotype was found many times. The rearrangement uses TRBV7-2 and TRBJ1-2; a weak D match, TRBD1 (5 bases). Germline values: CDR1 SGHTA, CDR2 FQGNSA. This CDR3 has 15 amino acids. V dropped 5 bases and J dropped 8 bases, with 21 bases sitting between them. Here the CDR3 DNA reads TGTGCCAGCAGCGCCGGCGGGGGGGGTGGACGCGGCTACACCTTC. Its protein product is CASSAGGGGGRGYTF.

This clonotype has ten or more counts. The chain carries TRBV6-2 or TRBV6-3 and TRBJ2-5; tentatively, D is TRBD2 (5 bases). V dropped 4 bases and J dropped 2 bases, with 14 bases sitting between them. This CDR3 region has 15 residues. In germline, CDR1 is MNHEY, CDR2 SVGEGT. In nucleotides, the CDR3 is TGTGCCAGCAGTTCTCCGGGATCGCATCAAGAGACCCAGTACTTC. Translating gives CASSSPGSHQETQYF.

This clonotype was recorded many times. V is TRBV9 and J is TRBJ2-3; D gene unclear. Germline V gene lookup returns CDR1 SGDLS and CDR2 YYNGEE. This CDR3 spans 13 amino acids. Trimming removed 0 bases at V and 1 base at J, with 3 bases between. This CDR3 reads CASSVVRTDTQYF. The CDR3, as DNA: TGTGCCAGCAGCGTAGTTCGCACAGATACGCAGTATTTT. Complete variable domain (other parts from reference TRBV9 and TRBJ2-3): DSGVTQTPKHLITATGQRVTLRCSPRSGDLSVYWYQQSLDQGLQFLIQYYNGEERAKGNILERFSAQQFPDLHSELNLSSLELGDSALYFCASSVVRTDTQYFGPGTRLTVL.

This clonotype was detected many times. J is TRBJ2-3 and V is TRBV5-1; maybe TRBD1 (5 bases). This CDR3 comprises 15 residues. Germline V gene lookup returns CDR1 SGHRS and CDR2 YFSETQ. The V and J ends lost 4 bases and 6 bases respectively, with 18 bases between them. The chain's CDR3 is CASSPQGSAQDTQYF. The CDR3 DNA reads as TGCGCCAGCAGCCCGCAGGGTTCCGCGCAGGATACGCAGTATTTT.

In its sample, this clonotype was seen many times. This chain uses TRBV7-2 with TRBJ2-1, with 12 bases that match TRBD2. Trimming removed 1 base from V and 8 bases from J; junction bases left unmatched: 3. Germline CDR1 is SGHTA and CDR2 is FQGNSA. The CDR3 has 15 residues. The CDR3: CASSLGLAGVDEQFF. The CDR3, as DNA: TGTGCCAGCAGCTTAGGACTAGCGGGGGTTGATGAGCAGTTCTTC.

The table lists this clonotype with many counts. The chain combines TRBV7-2 with TRBJ2-5; TRBD1 matches at 8 bases. Germline trimming cut 0 bases from V and 4 bases from J; bases unmatched to any gene: 10. Germline assignment: CDR1 SGHTA and CDR2 FQGNSA. This CDR3 contains 17 residues. The DNA for the CDR3 is TGTGCCAGCAGCTTAGCTTTCGGGCAGGGGGCTGGAGAGACCCAGTACTTC. Translating gives CASSLAFGQGAGETQYF. The entire variable domain, with the rest obtained from reference TRBV7-2 and TRBJ2-5, is as follows: GAGVSQSPSNKVTEKGKDVELRCDPISGHTALYWYRQSLGQGLEFLIYFQGNSAPDKSGLPSDRFSAERTGGSVSTLTIQRTQQEDSAVYLCASSLAFGQGAGETQYFGPGTRLLVL.